This T cell receptor beta chain was identified during a study of blood T cell repertoires in COVID-19. Whole-study context: PBMCs, B-cell-depleted T cells, or T cells provided the cDNA or gDNA that made up the material.

Original analysis: By means of reference gene primer amplification, nucleated cell counts were estimated. Libraries were prepared by immunoSEQ multiplex PCR; TCRdb keeps only in-frame clonotypes and omits some of them. V and J calls and clone size are copied from that table; D and trimming were computed from the DNA. This table holds 20,000 or so clones, 81% found once. The CDR3 has 12 amino acids. Germline CDR1 and CDR2: SQVTM and ANQGSEA. The source material was peripheral blood. This receptor was taken from a middle-aged man with active or convalescent COVID-19. The J gene is TRBJ1-1, the V gene TRBV29-1; D uncertain. The CDR3 DNA reads as TGCATTGGGCTGTGGGTGAACACTGAAGCTTTCTTT. It is translated as CIGLWVNTEAFF.